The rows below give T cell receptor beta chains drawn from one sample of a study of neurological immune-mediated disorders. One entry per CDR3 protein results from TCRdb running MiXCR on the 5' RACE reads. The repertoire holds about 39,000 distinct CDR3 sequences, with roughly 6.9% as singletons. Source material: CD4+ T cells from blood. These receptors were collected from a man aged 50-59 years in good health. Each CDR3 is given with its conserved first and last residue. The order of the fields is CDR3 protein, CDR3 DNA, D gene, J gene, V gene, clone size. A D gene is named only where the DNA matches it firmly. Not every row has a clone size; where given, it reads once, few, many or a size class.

CASSHPDRVSAAFF | TGTGCCAGCAGCCACCCCGACAGGGTCTCTGCGGCTTTCTTT | TRBD1 | TRBJ1-1 | TRBV5-6 | many
CSGGRENTEAFF | TGCAGCGGGGGCAGGGAGAACACTGAAGCTTTCTTT | NA | TRBJ1-1 | TRBV29-1 | many
CASSGTSGSQKAGELFF | TGTGCCTCTAGTGGGACTAGCGGGAGTCAGAAGGCCGGGGAGCTGTTTTTT | TRBD2 | TRBJ2-2 | TRBV10-3 | NA
CASSLGQGAYEQYF | TGCGCCAGCAGCTTGGGACAGGGGGCCTACGAGCAGTACTTC | TRBD1 | TRBJ2-7 | TRBV5-1 | many
CASSPRLAGGPGNEQFF | TGTGCCAGCAGCCCCCGACTAGCGGGAGGGCCGGGTAATGAGCAGTTCTTC | TRBD2 | TRBJ2-1 | TRBV9 | NA
CASSKDSGAQYF | TGTGCCAGCAGCAAAGACTCGGGAGCGCAGTACTTC | NA | TRBJ2-7 | TRBV7-2 | many
CASSPDRVETGELFF | TGTGCCAGCAGCCCTGACAGGGTAGAAACCGGGGAGCTGTTTTTT | TRBD1 | TRBJ2-2 | TRBV28 | NA
CAIRPGQENYGYTF | TGTGCCATCAGACCGGGACAGGAGAACTATGGCTACACCTTC | TRBD1 | TRBJ1-2 | TRBV10-3 | many
CSAGYPRGEQYF | TGCAGCGCCGGATACCCCAGGGGCGAGCAGTACTTC | NA | TRBJ2-7 | TRBV29-1 | many
CASSKLGADTEAFF | TGCGCCAGCAGCAAGTTGGGGGCTGACACTGAAGCTTTCTTT | NA | TRBJ1-1 | TRBV4-3 | many
CASSVDHGPSTTQYF | TGTGCCAGCAGCGTGGACCATGGGCCCTCGACGACCCAGTACTTC | NA | TRBJ2-5 | TRBV9 | many
CASSLAQGFNEKLFF | TGTGCCAGCAGCTTAGCCCAGGGCTTTAATGAAAAACTGTTTTTT | NA | TRBJ1-4 | TRBV7-2 | many
CSVHRGADEQYF | TGCAGCGTACACCGAGGGGCGGACGAGCAGTACTTC | NA | TRBJ2-7 | TRBV29-1 | many
CASSQDNLGSYEQYF | TGCGCCAGCAGCCAAGATAACTTGGGGTCCTACGAGCAGTACTTC | NA | TRBJ2-7 | TRBV4-3 | many
CASSYRGGNEQFF | TGTGCCAGCAGTTACAGGGGTGGCAATGAGCAGTTCTTC | NA | TRBJ2-1 | TRBV6-5 | NA
CSAGSARVGEAFF | TGCAGCGCGGGGTCGGCGAGGGTGGGTGAAGCTTTCTTT | NA | TRBJ1-1 | TRBV29-1 | many
CSSKGLANNEQFF | TGCAGCTCGAAAGGACTAGCCAACAATGAGCAGTTCTTC | TRBD2 | TRBJ2-1 | TRBV29-1 | many
CASSWSHGDANIQYF | TGCGCCAGCAGCTGGTCTCACGGGGACGCAAACATTCAGTACTTC | NA | TRBJ2-4 | TRBV5-1 | many
CASRRTGRIYNEQFF | TGTGCCAGCAGACGAACGGGACGGATCTACAATGAGCAGTTCTTC | NA | TRBJ2-1 | TRBV6-2/TRBV6-3 | many
CSARGLAGGVVTYEQYF | TGCAGTGCTAGAGGACTAGCGGGAGGTGTTGTGACCTACGAGCAGTACTTC | TRBD2 | TRBJ2-7 | TRBV20-1 | many
CSAHGTDGNQPQHF | TGCAGTGCTCACGGGACAGACGGCAATCAGCCCCAGCATTTT | TRBD1 | TRBJ1-5 | TRBV20-1 | many
CASSEFAGGLNEQFF | TGTGCCAGCAGTGAATTCGCGGGAGGGCTCAATGAGCAGTTCTTC | TRBD2 | TRBJ2-1 | TRBV6-1 | NA